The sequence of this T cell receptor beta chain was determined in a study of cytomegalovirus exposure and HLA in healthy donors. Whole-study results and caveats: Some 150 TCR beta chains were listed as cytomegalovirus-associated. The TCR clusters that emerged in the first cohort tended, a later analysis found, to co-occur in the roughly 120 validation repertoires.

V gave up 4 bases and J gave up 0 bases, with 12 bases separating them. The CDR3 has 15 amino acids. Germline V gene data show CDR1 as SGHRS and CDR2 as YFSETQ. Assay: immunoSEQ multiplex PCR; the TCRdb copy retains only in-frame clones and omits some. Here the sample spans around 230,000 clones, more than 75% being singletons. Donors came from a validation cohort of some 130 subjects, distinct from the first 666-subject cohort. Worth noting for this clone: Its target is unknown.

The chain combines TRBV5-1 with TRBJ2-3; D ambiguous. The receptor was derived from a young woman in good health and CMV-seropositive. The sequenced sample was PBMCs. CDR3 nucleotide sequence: TGCGCCAGCAGCCCACTACCCTTAAGCACAGATACGCAGTATTTT. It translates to CASSPLPLSTDTQYF. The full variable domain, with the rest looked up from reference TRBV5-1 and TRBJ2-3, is KAGVTQTPRYLIKTRGQQVTLSCSPISGHRSVSWYQQTPGQGLQFLFEYFSETQRNKGNFPGRFSGRQFSNSRSEMNVSTLELGDSALYLCASSPLPLSTDTQYFGPGTRLTVL.